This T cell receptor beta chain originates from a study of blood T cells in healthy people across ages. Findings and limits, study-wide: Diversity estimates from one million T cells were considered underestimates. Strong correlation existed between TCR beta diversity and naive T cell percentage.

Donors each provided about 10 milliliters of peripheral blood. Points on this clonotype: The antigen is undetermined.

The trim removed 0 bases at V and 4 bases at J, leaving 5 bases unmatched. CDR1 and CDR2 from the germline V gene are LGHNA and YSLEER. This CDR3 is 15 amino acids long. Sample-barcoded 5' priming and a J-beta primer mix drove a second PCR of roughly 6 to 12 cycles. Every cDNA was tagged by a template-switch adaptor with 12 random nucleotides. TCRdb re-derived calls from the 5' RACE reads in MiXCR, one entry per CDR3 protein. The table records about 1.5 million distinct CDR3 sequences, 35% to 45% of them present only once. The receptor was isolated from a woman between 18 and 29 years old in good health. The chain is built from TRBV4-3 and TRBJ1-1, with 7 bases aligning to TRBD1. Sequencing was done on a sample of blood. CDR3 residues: CASSQEGTASTEAFF. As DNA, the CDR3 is TGCGCCAGCAGCCAAGAGGGGACAGCCAGCACTGAAGCTTTCTTT.